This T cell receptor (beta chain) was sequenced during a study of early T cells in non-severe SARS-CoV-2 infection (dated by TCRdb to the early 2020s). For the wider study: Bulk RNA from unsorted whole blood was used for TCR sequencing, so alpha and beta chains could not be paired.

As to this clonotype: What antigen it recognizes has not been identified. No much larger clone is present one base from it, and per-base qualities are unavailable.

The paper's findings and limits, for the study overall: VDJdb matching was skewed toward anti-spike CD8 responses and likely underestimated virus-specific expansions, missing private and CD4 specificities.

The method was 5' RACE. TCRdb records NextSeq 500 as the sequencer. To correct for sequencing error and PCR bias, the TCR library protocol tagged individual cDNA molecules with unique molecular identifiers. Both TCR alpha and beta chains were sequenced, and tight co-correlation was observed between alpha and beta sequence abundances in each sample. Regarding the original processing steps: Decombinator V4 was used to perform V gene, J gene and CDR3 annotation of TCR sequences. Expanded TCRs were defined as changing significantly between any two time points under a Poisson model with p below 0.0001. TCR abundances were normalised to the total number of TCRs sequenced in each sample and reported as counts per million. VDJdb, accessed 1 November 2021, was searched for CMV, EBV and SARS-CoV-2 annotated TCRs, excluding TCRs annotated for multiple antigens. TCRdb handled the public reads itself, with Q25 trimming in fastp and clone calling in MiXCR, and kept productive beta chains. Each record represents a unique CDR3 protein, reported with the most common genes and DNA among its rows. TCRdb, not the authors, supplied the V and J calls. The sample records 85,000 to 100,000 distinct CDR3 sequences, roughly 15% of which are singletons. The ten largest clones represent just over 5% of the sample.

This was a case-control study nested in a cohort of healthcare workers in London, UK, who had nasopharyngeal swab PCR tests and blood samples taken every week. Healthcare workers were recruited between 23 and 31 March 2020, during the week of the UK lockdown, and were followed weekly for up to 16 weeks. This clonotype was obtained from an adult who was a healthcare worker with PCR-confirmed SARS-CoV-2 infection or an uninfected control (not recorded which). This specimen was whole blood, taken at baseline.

The bases read TGTGCCAGCAGCTTATCAGGAGAAGCGCAGTATTTT. Its amino acids are CASSLSGEAQYF. This chain joins TRBV7-9 to TRBJ2-3, with no D gene named confidently. The trim is 2 bases for V and 10 bases for J, with a gap of 10 bases between the germline ends. The germline V gene (reference sequence) yields SEHNR for CDR1 and FQNEAQ for CDR2. The CDR3 measures 12 amino acids from cysteine to phenylalanine. The CDR3 DNA has 36 bases and is translated from base 1.